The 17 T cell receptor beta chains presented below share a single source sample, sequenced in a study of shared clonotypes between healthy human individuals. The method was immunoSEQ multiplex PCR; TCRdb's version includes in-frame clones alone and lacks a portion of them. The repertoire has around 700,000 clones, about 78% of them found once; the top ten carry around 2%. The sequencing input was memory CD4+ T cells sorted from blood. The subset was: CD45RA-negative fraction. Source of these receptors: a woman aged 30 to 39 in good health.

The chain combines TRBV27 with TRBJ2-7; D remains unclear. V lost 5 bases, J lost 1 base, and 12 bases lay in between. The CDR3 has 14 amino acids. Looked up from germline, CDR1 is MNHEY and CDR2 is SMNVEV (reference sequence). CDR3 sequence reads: CASSPEGRSYEQYF. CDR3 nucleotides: TGTGCCAGCAGTCCCGAAGGGCGTTCCTACGAGCAGTACTTC.

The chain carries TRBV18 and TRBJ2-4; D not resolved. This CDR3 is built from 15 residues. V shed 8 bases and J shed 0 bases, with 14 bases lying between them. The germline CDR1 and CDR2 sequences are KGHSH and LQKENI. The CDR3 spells CASRPTPLAKNIQYF. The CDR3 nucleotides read TGTGCCAGCCGCCCGACCCCCCTAGCCAAAAACATTCAGTACTTC. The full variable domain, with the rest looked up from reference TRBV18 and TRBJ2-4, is NAGVMQNPRHLVRRRGQEARLRCSPMKGHSHVYWYRQLPEEGLKFMVYLQKENIIDESGMPKERFSAEFPKEGPSILRIQQVVRGDSAAYFCASRPTPLAKNIQYFGAGTRLSVL.

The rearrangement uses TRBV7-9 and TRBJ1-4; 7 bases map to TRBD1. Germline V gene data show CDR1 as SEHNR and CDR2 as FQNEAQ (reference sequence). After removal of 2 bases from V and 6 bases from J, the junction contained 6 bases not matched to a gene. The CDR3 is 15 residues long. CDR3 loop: CASSLKQGGYEKLFF. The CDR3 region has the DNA TGTGCCAGCAGCTTAAAGCAGGGGGGATATGAAAAACTGTTTTTT.

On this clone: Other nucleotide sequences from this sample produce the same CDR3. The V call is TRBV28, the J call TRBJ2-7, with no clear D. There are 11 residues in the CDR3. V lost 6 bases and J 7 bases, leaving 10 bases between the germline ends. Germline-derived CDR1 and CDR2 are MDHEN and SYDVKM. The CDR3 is CASSTLWEQYF. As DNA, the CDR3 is TGTGCCAGCAGCACATTGTGGGAGCAGTACTTC.

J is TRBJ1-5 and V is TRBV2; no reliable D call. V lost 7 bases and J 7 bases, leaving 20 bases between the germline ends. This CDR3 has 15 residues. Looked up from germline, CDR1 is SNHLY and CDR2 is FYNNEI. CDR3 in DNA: TGTGCCAGCACCGTATCCTTTGGCGGCGGGCAGCCCCAGCATTTT. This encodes CASTVSFGGGQPQHF.

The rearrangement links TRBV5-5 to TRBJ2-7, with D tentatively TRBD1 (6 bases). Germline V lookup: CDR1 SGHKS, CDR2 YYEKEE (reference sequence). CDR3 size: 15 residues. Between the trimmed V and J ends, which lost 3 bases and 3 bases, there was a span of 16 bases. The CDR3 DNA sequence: TGTGCCAGCAGCTGGAAGGGACAACCAAACTACGAGCAGTACTTC. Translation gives CASSWKGQPNYEQYF.

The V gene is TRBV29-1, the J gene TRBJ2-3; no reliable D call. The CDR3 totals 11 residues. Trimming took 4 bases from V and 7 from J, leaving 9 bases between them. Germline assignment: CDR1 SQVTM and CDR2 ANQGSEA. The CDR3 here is CSVAPPYTQYF. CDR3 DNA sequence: TGCAGCGTTGCCCCCCCTTATACGCAGTATTTT.

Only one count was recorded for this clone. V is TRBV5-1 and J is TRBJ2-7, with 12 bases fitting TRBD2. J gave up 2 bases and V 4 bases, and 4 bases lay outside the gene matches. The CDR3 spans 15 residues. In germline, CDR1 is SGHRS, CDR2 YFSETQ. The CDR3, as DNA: TGCGCCAGCAGCCACAGGACTAGCGGGACCTACGAGCAGTACTTC. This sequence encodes CASSHRTSGTYEQYF.

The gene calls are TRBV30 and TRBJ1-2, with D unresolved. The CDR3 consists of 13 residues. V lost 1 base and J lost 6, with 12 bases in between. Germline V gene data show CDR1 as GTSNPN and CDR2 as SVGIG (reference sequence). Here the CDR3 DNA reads TGTGCCTGGAGTGCACACGTTACGAATGGCTACACCTTC. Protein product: CAWSAHVTNGYTF.

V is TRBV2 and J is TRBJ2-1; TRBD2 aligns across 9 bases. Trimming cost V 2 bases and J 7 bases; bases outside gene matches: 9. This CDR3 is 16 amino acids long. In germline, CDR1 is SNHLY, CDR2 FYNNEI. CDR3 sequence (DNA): TGTGCCAGCAGTGAAAAGTGGTCTAGCGGGGCTAATGAGCAGTTCTTC. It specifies CASSEKWSSGANEQFF. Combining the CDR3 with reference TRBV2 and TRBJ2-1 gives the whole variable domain EPEVTQTPSHQVTQMGQEVILRCVPISNHLYFYWYRQILGQKVEFLVSFYNNEISEKSEIFDDQFSVERPDGSNFTLKIRSTKLEDSAMYFCASSEKWSSGANEQFFGPGTRLTVL.

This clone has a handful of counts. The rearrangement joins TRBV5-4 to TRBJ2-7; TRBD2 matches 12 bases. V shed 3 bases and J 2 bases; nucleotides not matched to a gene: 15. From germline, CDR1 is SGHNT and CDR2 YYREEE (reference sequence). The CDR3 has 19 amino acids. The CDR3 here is CASSSPGTSGRGPPYEQYF. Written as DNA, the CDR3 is TGTGCCAGCAGCTCACCCGGGACTAGCGGGCGAGGGCCCCCCTACGAGCAGTACTTC.

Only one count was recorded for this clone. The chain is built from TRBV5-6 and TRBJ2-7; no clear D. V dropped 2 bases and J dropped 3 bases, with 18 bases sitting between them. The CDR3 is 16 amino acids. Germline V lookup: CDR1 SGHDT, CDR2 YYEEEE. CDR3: CASSLMGSLHVYEQYF. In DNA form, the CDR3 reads TGTGCCAGCAGCTTAATGGGGTCTCTTCATGTCTACGAGCAGTACTTC.

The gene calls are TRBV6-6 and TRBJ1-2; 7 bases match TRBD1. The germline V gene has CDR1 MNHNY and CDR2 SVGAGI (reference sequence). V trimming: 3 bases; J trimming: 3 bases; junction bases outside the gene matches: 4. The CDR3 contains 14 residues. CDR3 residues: CASSYLDRDYGYTF. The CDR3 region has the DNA TGTGCCAGCAGTTATCTTGACAGGGACTATGGCTACACCTTC.

The CDR3 coding sequence is TGCGCCAGCAGCCAGGCAGAATTCACTGAAGCTTTCTTT. Its translation is CASSQAEFTEAFF. The rearrangement joins TRBV5-1 to TRBJ1-1, with no clear D. The CDR3 has 13 amino acids. Between the trimmed V and J ends, which lost 4 bases and 4 bases, there was a span of 11 bases. CDR1 and CDR2 (germline): SGHRS, YFSETQ.

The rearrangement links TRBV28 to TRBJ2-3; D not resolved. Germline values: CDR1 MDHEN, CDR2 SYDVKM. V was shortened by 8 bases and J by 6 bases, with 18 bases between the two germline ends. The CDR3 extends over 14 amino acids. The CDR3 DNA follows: TGTGCCAGCTGGTCGGAAGAGGTTGCGGATACGCAGTATTTT. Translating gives CASWSEEVADTQYF.

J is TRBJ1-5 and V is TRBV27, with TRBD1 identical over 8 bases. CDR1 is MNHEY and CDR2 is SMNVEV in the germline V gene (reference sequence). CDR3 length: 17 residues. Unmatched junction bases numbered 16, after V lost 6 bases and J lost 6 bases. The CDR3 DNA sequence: TGTGCCAGCAGGAAAGGAACCAGGGCAGGGGGCTTTCAGCCCCAGCATTTT. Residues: CASRKGTRAGGFQPQHF.

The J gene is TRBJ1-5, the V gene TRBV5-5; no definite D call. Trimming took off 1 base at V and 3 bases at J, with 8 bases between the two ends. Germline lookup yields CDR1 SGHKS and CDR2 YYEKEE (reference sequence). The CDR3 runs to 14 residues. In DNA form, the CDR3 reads TGTGCCAGCAGCTTGATACTAATCAATCAGCCCCAGCATTTT. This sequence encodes CASSLILINQPQHF.